Each of the 28 T cell receptor beta chains below was sequenced from the same sample in a study of T cell changes during pregnancy in multiple sclerosis. Sequencing used immunoSEQ multiplex PCR; TCRdb keeps in-frame clones, though not all of them. The profile shows over 85,000 clones, 75% to 95% of them singletons. The sequencing used peripheral blood, collected after pregnancy. The receptors originated from a female donor in good health, enrolled as a control in a pregnancy study.

This chain connects TRBV4-3 to TRBJ1-2; TRBD1 agrees at 11 bases. The V gene end was trimmed by 3 bases and the J gene end by 1 base; junction bases not matched to a gene: 7. The CDR3 has 17 amino acids. In germline, CDR1 is LGHNA, CDR2 YSLEER. CDR3: CASSQGAGTGGNYGYTF. CDR3 DNA sequence: TGCGCCAGCAGCCAGGGAGCCGGGACAGGGGGTAACTATGGCTACACCTTC.

The CDR3 spells CASKRLAGPTDTQYF. The CDR3 region has the DNA TGTGCCAGCAAGCGACTAGCGGGACCCACAGATACGCAGTATTTT. This chain uses TRBV6-6 with TRBJ2-3, with 11 positions matching TRBD2. V dropped 7 bases and J dropped 2; count of bases not matched to a gene: 5. This CDR3 is 15 amino acids long. Germline V lookup: CDR1 MNHNY, CDR2 SVGAGI (reference sequence).

V is TRBV4-3 and J is TRBJ2-3, with 8 positions matching TRBD2. Trimming took 1 base from V and 1 from J; bases not matched to a gene: 7. The germline V gene has CDR1 LGHNA and CDR2 YSLEER. This CDR3 region has 17 residues. The CDR3 is CASSQGASGYRTDTQYF. The CDR3 nucleotides are TGCGCCAGCAGCCAAGGGGCTAGCGGGTATCGCACAGATACGCAGTATTTT.

The rearrangement uses TRBV7-9 and TRBJ2-2; D call uncertain. The CDR3 contains 11 residues. Looked up from germline, CDR1 is SEHNR and CDR2 is FQNEAQ (reference sequence). Trimming removed 7 bases at V and 5 bases at J, with 5 bases between. CDR3 nucleotides: TGTGCCAGCACCGAGACCGGGGAGCTGTTTTTT. Translating gives CASTETGELFF.

V is TRBV4-3 and J is TRBJ2-3; TRBD2 agrees at 10 bases. The length of the CDR3 is 16 residues. J lost 0 bases, V lost 3 bases, and 3 bases had no gene match. Per the germline V gene, CDR1 is LGHNA and CDR2 is YSLEER. The CDR3 DNA follows: TGCGCCAGCAGCCAGCTAGCGGGGGCCAGCACAGATACGCAGTATTTT. Translated, it gives CASSQLAGASTDTQYF.

This rearrangement joins TRBV19 to TRBJ1-1; the D gene is possibly TRBD1 (5 bases). The CDR3 loop spans 14 amino acids. V lost 5 bases and J lost 4, with 14 bases in between. Germline CDR1 reads LNHDA; CDR2 reads SQIVND (reference sequence). CDR3 sequence reads: CASSSPGLITEAFF. CDR3 nucleotides: TGTGCCAGTAGTTCCCCAGGGTTGATCACTGAAGCTTTCTTT.

The chain uses TRBV20-1 and TRBJ2-5, with no clear D. The CDR3 runs to 11 residues. CDR1 is DFQATT, CDR2 SNEGSKA, per germline (reference sequence). Trimming shortened V by 6 bases and J by 3 bases, and 8 bases separated the two germline ends. The CDR3 DNA sequence: TGCAGTGCCACAAAAGAAGAGACCCAGTACTTC. It yields the protein CSATKEETQYF.

The J gene is TRBJ1-3, the V gene TRBV13, with a weak D call TRBD1 (5 bases). The CDR3 is 16 amino acids. Germline assignment: CDR1 PRHDT and CDR2 FYEKMQ (reference sequence). With 3 bases removed from V and 0 bases from J, the gap between germline ends came to 12 bases. The CDR3 reads CASSFRVPLSGNTIYF. The CDR3 bases are TGTGCCAGCAGCTTCAGGGTGCCACTCTCTGGAAACACCATATATTTT.

The CDR3 region has the DNA TGCGCCAGCAGCCCCCAGACAGGGGGACCCTACGAGCAGTACTTC. Its translation is CASSPQTGGPYEQYF. The genes are TRBV5-1 and TRBJ2-7; 9 bases align to TRBD1. The CDR3 has 15 amino acids. Germline trimming cut 4 bases from V and 2 bases from J; bases unmatched to any gene: 7. Germline V CDR1 and CDR2: SGHRS, YFSETQ.

This chain uses TRBV9 with TRBJ2-5; no firm D call. The CDR3 contains 14 residues. Looked up from germline, CDR1 is SGDLS and CDR2 is YYNGEE. With 0 bases removed from V and 1 base from J, the gap between germline ends came to 7 bases. CDR3 in DNA: TGTGCCAGCAGCGTAGATGAAGCCCAAGAGACCCAGTACTTC. Protein product: CASSVDEAQETQYF.

The chain joins TRBV4-2 to TRBJ1-4; 9 bases line up with TRBD1. Germline V gives CDR1 LGHNA, CDR2 YNFKEQ. After removal of 5 bases from V and 8 bases from J, the junction contained 9 bases not matched to a gene. The CDR3 has 15 residues. CDR3 sequence reads: CASSGQGQGVEKLFF. CDR3 nucleotides: TGTGCCAGCAGCGGGCAGGGACAGGGCGTAGAAAAACTGTTTTTT.

The rearrangement joins TRBV7-9 to TRBJ1-4; 7 nucleotides line up with TRBD1. Trimming cost V 5 bases and J 4 bases; bases outside gene matches: 4. The CDR3 spans 14 residues. The germline gives CDR1 SEHNR, CDR2 FQNEAQ (reference sequence). In DNA, the CDR3 is TGTGCCAGCAGCCCAGGGACAGATAATGAAAAACTGTTTTTT. Translating it yields CASSPGTDNEKLFF.

CDR3 DNA sequence: TGTGCCAGCAGTTTCGCCCTAGGCGAGCAGTACTTC. Translated, it gives CASSFALGEQYF. The V call is TRBV28, the J call TRBJ2-7; D remains unclear. The CDR3 is made up of 12 amino acids. The germline V gene has CDR1 MDHEN and CDR2 SYDVKM. The V end lost 3 bases, the J end lost 6 bases, and 9 bases lay between the germline ends.

This clone was counted once. V gene TRBV7-9 combines with J gene TRBJ1-1; D is perhaps TRBD1 (6 bases). V lost 3 bases and J 8 bases, leaving 13 bases between the germline ends. From germline, CDR1 is SEHNR and CDR2 FQNEAQ (reference sequence). CDR3 length: 13 residues. CDR3 protein: CASSLVLDSEAFF. In DNA form, the CDR3 reads TGTGCCAGCAGCTTGGTACTGGACAGCGAAGCTTTCTTT.

The rearrangement uses TRBV29-1 and TRBJ1-1, with D possibly TRBD1 on 6 matching bases. Germline V gene sequence: CDR1 SQVTM, CDR2 ANQGSEA. This CDR3 spans 12 amino acids. Trimming took 6 bases from V and 7 from J, leaving 15 bases between them. CDR3 residues: CSVAGQGREAFF. The CDR3 coding sequence is TGCAGCGTCGCCGGTCAGGGGCGTGAAGCTTTCTTT.

This rearrangement joins TRBV7-9 to TRBJ1-2, with 7 positions matching TRBD1. Trimming removed 4 bases from V and 6 bases from J; junction bases left unmatched: 14. From germline, CDR1 is SEHNR and CDR2 FQNEAQ (reference sequence). The CDR3 is 16 amino acids. The CDR3 DNA reads TGTGCCAGCAGCTCAGCTTACGAGGACAGGATCGATGGCTACACCTTC. Protein sequence: CASSSAYEDRIDGYTF.

This rearrangement joins TRBV15 to TRBJ2-2; TRBD1 matches at 10 bases. Germline trimming cut 4 bases from V and 3 bases from J; bases unmatched to any gene: 8. This CDR3 contains 17 residues. Germline V gives CDR1 LNHNV, CDR2 YYDKDF (reference sequence). Here the CDR3 reads CATSTPRTGGDTGELFF. Written as DNA, the CDR3 is TGTGCCACCAGCACTCCTCGGACAGGGGGGGACACCGGGGAGCTGTTTTTT. Complete variable domain (other parts from reference TRBV15 and TRBJ2-2): DAMVIQNPRYQVTQFGKPVTLSCSQTLNHNVMYWYQQKSSQAPKLLFHYYDKDFNNEADTPDNFQSRRPNTSFCFLDIRSPGLGDTAMYLCATSTPRTGGDTGELFFGEGSRLTVL.

This chain connects TRBV5-6 to TRBJ2-1; D remains unclear. CDR1 is SGHDT, CDR2 YYEEEE, per germline. V dropped 0 bases and J dropped 10 bases, with 5 bases sitting between them. The CDR3 extends over 11 amino acids. The CDR3 loop is CASSLVREQFF. CDR3 DNA sequence: TGTGCCAGCAGCTTGGTGAGGGAGCAGTTCTTC.

The V gene is TRBV14, the J gene TRBJ2-1, with a possible D match to TRBD1 (5 bases). Between the trimmed V and J ends, which lost 0 bases and 2 bases, there was a span of 11 bases. From germline, CDR1 is SGHDN and CDR2 FVKESK. The CDR3 is made up of 16 amino acids. In DNA, the CDR3 is TGTGCCAGCAGCCAAGATAAAGGGGAAGCCTACAATGAGCAGTTCTTC. This gives the protein CASSQDKGEAYNEQFF.

The chain recombines TRBV15 with TRBJ1-1, with D unresolved. V lost 4 bases and J lost 10, with 16 bases in between. The CDR3 sequence is 13 residues long. The germline gives CDR1 LNHNV, CDR2 YYDKDF (reference sequence). The CDR3 is CATSNKRGSRAFF. The CDR3 DNA reads as TGTGCCACCAGCAATAAACGGGGTTCACGAGCTTTCTTT.

This sequence joins TRBV7-8 and TRBJ2-1, with D possibly being TRBD2 (5 bases). Germline CDR1 SGHVS, CDR2 FQNEAQ. V was trimmed by 3 bases and J by 6 bases, leaving 15 bases between them. CDR3 length: 15 residues. This chain's CDR3 is CASSLRVPTPNEQFF. The CDR3 nucleotides read TGTGCCAGCAGCTTGAGGGTTCCCACCCCCAATGAGCAGTTCTTC. The complete variable domain, with remaining parts taken from reference TRBV7-8 and TRBJ2-1, reads GAGVSQSPRYKVAKRGQDVALRCDPISGHVSLFWYQQALGQGPEFLTYFQNEAQLDKSGLPSDRFFAERPEGSVSTLKIQRTQQEDSAVYLCASSLRVPTPNEQFFGPGTRLTVL.

The chain links TRBV5-1 to TRBJ1-1; D perhaps matches TRBD1 (5 bases). The V gene's germline CDR1 is SGHRS and CDR2 YFSETQ. V lost 4 bases, J lost 4 bases, and 17 bases lay in between. This CDR3 comprises 15 residues. CDR3 nucleotide sequence: TGCGCCAGCAGCCCGAGGCGGGGGGGTATCACTGAAGCTTTCTTT. Translation gives CASSPRRGGITEAFF.

The CDR3 sequence is CASSLEGGYTF. The DNA of the CDR3 is TGTGCCAGCAGCCTAGAGGGTGGCTACACCTTC. The V and J genes are TRBV5-4 and TRBJ1-2; D remains ambiguous. CDR1 and CDR2 (germline): SGHNT, YYREEE (reference sequence). This CDR3 has 11 amino acids. The V end was cut by 4 bases, the J end by 7 bases, with 8 bases between.

This clone was observed a few times. The V gene is TRBV7-9, the J gene TRBJ1-2; D is uncertain. The V and J ends lost 5 bases and 5 bases respectively, with 9 bases between them. There are 12 residues in the CDR3. CDR1 and CDR2 (germline): SEHNR, FQNEAQ (reference sequence). CDR3 DNA sequence: TGTGCCAGCAGCCCTGAGCGTTATGGCTACACCTTC. It yields the protein CASSPERYGYTF.

In its sample, this clone was seen once. The chain joins TRBV5-3 to TRBJ1-3, with TRBD1 as a possible D gene (6 bases). TRBV5-3 is filed as an ORF, its function uncertain. V was cut by 3 bases and J by 0 bases, with 19 bases left in between. The CDR3 loop spans 18 amino acids. The CDR3 DNA is TGTGCCAGAAGCTCCGGGGGGGCGGAGGGTAGCTCTGGAAACACCATATATTTT. Protein sequence: CARSSGGAEGSSGNTIYF.

This sequence joins TRBV9 and TRBJ1-4; no reliable D call. The ends were cut back, 0 bases at V and 8 bases at J, with 8 bases in the middle. Germline values: CDR1 SGDLS, CDR2 YYNGEE. The CDR3 is 13 residues long. The CDR3 protein is CASSVVPGEKLFF. CDR3 bases: TGTGCCAGCAGCGTAGTACCGGGGGAAAAACTGTTTTTT.

The rearrangement uses TRBV13 and TRBJ2-3, with 11 bases lining up with TRBD1. J was trimmed by 4 bases and V by 5 bases; bases with no gene match: 5. CDR1 is PRHDT and CDR2 is FYEKMQ in the germline V gene (reference sequence). The CDR3 has 15 amino acids. The CDR3 spells CASSIGQGASDTQYF. CDR3 bases: TGTGCCAGCAGCATCGGACAGGGGGCATCAGATACGCAGTATTTT.

The chain links TRBV29-1 to TRBJ2-1, with 13 bases matching TRBD2. J gave up 9 bases and V 5 bases, and 7 bases lay outside the gene matches. Germline lookup yields CDR1 SQVTM and CDR2 ANQGSEA. The CDR3 is 14 amino acids. The CDR3 loop is CSVSTGTSGAEQFF. CDR3 nucleotide sequence: TGCAGCGTTTCTACCGGGACTAGCGGGGCTGAGCAGTTCTTC.